Included here is one TCR beta chain sequence, with context. The antigen is not known. All the people who gave samples were healthy bone marrow donors. This record comes from a study of cytomegalovirus exposure and HLA in healthy donors. Notes on the study in general: Beyond CMV serostatus, there was no information to go on about immune exposure. Later work showed greater clonal expansion in HLA-associated TCR beta chains than in equally common others.

Germline trimming cut 6 bases from V and 4 bases from J; bases unmatched to any gene: 12. Germline V gene data show CDR1 as SGHTA and CDR2 as FQGTGA. This CDR3 region has 15 residues. The PCR employed 60 Vbeta primers together with 13 Jbeta primers. Some clones are missing from TCRdb's copy, which holds only in-frame ones; the method was immunoSEQ multiplex PCR. The sample consists of about 130,000 clones, around 74% of them appearing once. This chain links TRBV7-3 with TRBJ2-7; 7 bases agree with TRBD1. This sequence originates from a young man in good health and CMV-seropositive. The sequencing input was PBMCs. CDR3 DNA: TGTGCCAGCAGTCCCCGACAGGGCCCGGGGTACGAGCAGTACTTC. This sequence encodes CASSPRQGPGYEQYF.